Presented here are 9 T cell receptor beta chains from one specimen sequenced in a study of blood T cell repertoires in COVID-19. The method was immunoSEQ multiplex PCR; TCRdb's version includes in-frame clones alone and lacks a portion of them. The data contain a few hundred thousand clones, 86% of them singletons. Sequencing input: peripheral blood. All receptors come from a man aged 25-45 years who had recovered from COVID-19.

CDR3 sequence reads: CASTRSPGLYEQYF. The CDR3 DNA is TGTGCCAGCACCCGTTCCCCGGGACTTTACGAGCAGTACTTC. The gene calls are TRBV7-9 and TRBJ2-7, with a possible D match to TRBD2 (6 bases). V gave up 7 bases and J gave up 4 bases, with 17 bases separating them. The CDR3 is 14 residues long. Germline CDR1 is SEHNR and CDR2 is FQNEAQ (reference sequence).

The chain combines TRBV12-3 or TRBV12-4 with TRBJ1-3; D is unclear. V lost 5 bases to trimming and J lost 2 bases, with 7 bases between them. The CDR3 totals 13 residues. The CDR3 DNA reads TGTGCCAGCAGTCCCCGGGCTGGAAACACCATATATTTT. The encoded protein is CASSPRAGNTIYF.

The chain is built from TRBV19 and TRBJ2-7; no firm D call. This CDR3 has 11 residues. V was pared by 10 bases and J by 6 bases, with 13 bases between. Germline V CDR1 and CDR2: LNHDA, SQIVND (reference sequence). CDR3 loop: CAIGEAPEQYF. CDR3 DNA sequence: TGTGCCATAGGAGAGGCCCCCGAGCAGTACTTC.

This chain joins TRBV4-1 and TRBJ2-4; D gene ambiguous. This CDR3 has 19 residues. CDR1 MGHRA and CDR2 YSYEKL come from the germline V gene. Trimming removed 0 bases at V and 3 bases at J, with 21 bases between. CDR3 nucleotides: TGCGCCAGCAGCCAAGAGCGCCCTGCGGCCCGTGTGGGCAAAAACATTCAGTACTTC. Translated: CASSQERPAARVGKNIQYF.

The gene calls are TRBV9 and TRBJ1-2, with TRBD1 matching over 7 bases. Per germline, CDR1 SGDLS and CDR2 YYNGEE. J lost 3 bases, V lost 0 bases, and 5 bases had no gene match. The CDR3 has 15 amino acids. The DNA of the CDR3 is TGTGCCAGCAGCGTAGAGGCCAGGGGGGACTATGGCTACACCTTC. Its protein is CASSVEARGDYGYTF.

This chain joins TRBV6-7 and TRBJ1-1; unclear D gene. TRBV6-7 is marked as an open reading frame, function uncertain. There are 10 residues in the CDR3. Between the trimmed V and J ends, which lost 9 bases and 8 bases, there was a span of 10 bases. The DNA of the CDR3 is TGTGCCAGTAAACGGTCCGAAGCTTTCTTT. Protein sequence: CASKRSEAFF.

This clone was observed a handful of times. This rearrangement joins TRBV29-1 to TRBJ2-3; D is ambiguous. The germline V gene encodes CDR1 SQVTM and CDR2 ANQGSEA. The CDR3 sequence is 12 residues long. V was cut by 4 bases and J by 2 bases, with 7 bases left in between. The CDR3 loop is CSVAVNTDTQYF. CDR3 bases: TGCAGCGTTGCGGTGAACACAGATACGCAGTATTTT.

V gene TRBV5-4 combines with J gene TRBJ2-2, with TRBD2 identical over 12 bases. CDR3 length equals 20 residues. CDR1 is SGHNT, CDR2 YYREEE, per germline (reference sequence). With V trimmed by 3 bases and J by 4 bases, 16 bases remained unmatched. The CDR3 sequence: CASSSLLAGGLSFPTGELFF. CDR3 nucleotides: TGTGCCAGCAGCTCACTACTAGCGGGGGGACTCAGCTTTCCCACCGGGGAGCTGTTTTTT.

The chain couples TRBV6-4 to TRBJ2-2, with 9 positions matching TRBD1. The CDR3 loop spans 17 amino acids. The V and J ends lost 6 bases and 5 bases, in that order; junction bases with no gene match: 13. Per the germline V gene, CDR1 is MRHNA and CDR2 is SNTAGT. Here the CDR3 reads CASRDSRDRALTGELFF. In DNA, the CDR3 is TGTGCCAGCAGAGATTCCCGGGACAGGGCTTTGACCGGGGAGCTGTTTTTT.